This T cell receptor beta chain is drawn from a study of CD8+CD57+ T cells in acquired aplastic anemia. Study overall: Average DNA yield from sorted CD4+ and CD8+ cells was about 2.9 ug. Read counts for CD4+ cells (from healthy donors) averaged around 10 million. Study outcomes and limitations: Sharing between patients and controls was observed for 25 to 30 CD8+ CDR3 sequences. In CD8+ cells, Simpson's diversity showed no significant difference between patients and controls.

TCR beta VDJ combinations and CDR3 sequences were profiled from genomic DNA. One entry per CDR3 protein results from TCRdb running MiXCR on the reads. The sample comprises some 240,000 distinct CDR3 sequences, roughly 33% of which are singletons, and 1% to 1.3% rests with the top ten. Remarks on this clonotype: The antigen is unknown.

CDR1 and CDR2 (germline): KGHDR, SFDVKD. The ends lost 2 bases at V and 5 bases at J; junction bases unmatched: 11. The CDR3 is 17 amino acids. The sample taken for sequencing was sorted CD4+, CD8+, or CD8+CD57+ T cells (not recorded which) from PBMCs. This clonotype was sampled from a human donor in good health, serving as a control. V is TRBV24-1 and J is TRBJ2-1; 7 bases align to TRBD2. The CDR3 region has the DNA TGTGCCACCAGTGATTCGATCGCTAGCGGATTTGACAATGAGCAGTTCTTC. Translated, it gives CATSDSIASGFDNEQFF.